These 3 T cell receptor beta chains were all obtained from the same sample, sequenced in a study of shared clonotypes between healthy human individuals. Data came from immunoSEQ multiplex PCR; TCRdb stores just in-frame clones and leaves some out. Counted here are about a million clones, approximately 75% occurring once; the ten biggest clones make up about 0.89%. Sequenced input: memory CD4+ T cells from PBMCs. As for subset: CD45RA-negative fraction. These receptors all stem from a man between 18 and 29 years old in good health. Some clones in this sample may be carry-over from other donors' samples.

This chain links TRBV7-9 with TRBJ2-7; 11 bases fit TRBD2. This CDR3 contains 15 residues. The V gene end was trimmed by 4 bases and the J gene end by 2 bases; junction bases not matched to a gene: 4. Germline CDR1 reads SEHNR; CDR2 reads FQNEAQ (reference sequence). CDR3 residues: CASSSSTSGTYEQYF. The CDR3 nucleotides are TGTGCCAGCAGCTCCTCGACTAGCGGGACCTACGAGCAGTACTTC.

This chain uses TRBV11-1 with TRBJ1-4, with unresolved D. The CDR3 has 11 residues. The V gene lost 6 bases and the J gene lost 12 bases, with 11 bases spanning the gap. Germline V lookup: CDR1 SGHAT, CDR2 FQDESV (reference sequence). CDR3 bases: TGTGCCAGCAGTTCCACTCTCCAACTGTTTTTT. Translated, it gives CASSSTLQLFF.

The J gene is TRBJ2-2, the V gene TRBV5-1; 9 nucleotides agree with TRBD2. The junction had 7 bases not matched to a gene; V was cut back by 4 bases and J by 6 bases. This CDR3 has 15 residues. Germline CDR1 and CDR2: SGHRS and YFSETQ. DNA for the CDR3: TGCGCCAGCAGCGCCCCCTTAGCGGGAGCCGGGGAGCTGTTTTTT. Amino acid sequence: CASSAPLAGAGELFF.